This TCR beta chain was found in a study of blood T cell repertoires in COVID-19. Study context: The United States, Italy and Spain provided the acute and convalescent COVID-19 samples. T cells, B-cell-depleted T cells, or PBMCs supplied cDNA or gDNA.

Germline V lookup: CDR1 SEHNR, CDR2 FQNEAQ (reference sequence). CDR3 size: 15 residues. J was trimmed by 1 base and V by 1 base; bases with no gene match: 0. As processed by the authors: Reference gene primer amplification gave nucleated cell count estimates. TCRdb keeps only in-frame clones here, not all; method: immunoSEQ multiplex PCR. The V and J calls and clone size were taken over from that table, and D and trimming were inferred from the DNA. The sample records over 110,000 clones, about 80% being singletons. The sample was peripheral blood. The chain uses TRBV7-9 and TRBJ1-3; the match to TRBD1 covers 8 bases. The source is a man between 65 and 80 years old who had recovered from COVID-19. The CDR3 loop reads CASSLGQGSGNTIYF. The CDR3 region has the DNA TGTGCCAGCAGCTTAGGACAGGGGTCTGGAAACACCATATATTTT.